The next 15 T cell receptor beta chains were all read from a single sample in a study of regulatory T cells in long-lasting Graves disease. Library construction for TCR beta used iRepertoire HTBI primers and Arm-PCR of CDR3 regions. TCRdb reprocessed the multiplex PCR reads via MiXCR and lists one record per CDR3 protein. The repertoire includes approximately 560,000 distinct CDR3 sequences, about 16% of them detected once, and 9.5% to 15% sits in the top ten. Described time point: newly diagnosed GD, antithyroid drugs for less than 3 months. Scientists built the TCR library using RNA that was extracted from PBMCs. These data were likewise used in another study, on T cells in Graves' hyperthyroidism and ophthalmopathy.

The input for sequencing was peripheral blood mononuclear cells (PBMCs), taken at new diagnosis, from a patient treated with antithyroid drugs. The receptors were sampled from a man aged 18 to 29 with Graves disease.

The genes are TRBV14 and TRBJ2-7; no reliable D call. The germline CDR1 and CDR2 sequences are SGHDN and FVKESK. Trimming left V 7 bases short and J 7 bases short, with 26 bases between. The CDR3 totals 16 residues. The CDR3 DNA reads TGTGCCAGCATCCAGTTGGTGGGTGCGGTTGTTTTGGAGCAGTACTTC. This codes for CASIQLVGAVVLEQYF.

At least ten counts were recorded for this clonotype. The rearrangement uses TRBV24-1 and TRBJ2-5; a possible D gene is TRBD1 (9 bases). CDR1 and CDR2 (germline): KGHDR, SFDVKD. The V and J ends lost 4 bases and 4 bases respectively, with 18 bases between them. This CDR3 is built from 16 residues. CDR3 sequence reads: CATSDSGGQGGETQYF. Written as DNA, the CDR3 is TGTGCCACCAGTGACAGCGGGGGACAGGGAGGAGAGACCCAGTACTTC.

This clonotype was recorded many times. The V and J genes are TRBV27 and TRBJ1-2, with 7 bases matching TRBD1. Germline V gene data show CDR1 as MNHEY and CDR2 as SMNVEV (reference sequence). CDR3 length equals 14 residues. With 3 bases clipped from V and 4 bases from J, the junction kept 5 bases outside the gene matches. CDR3 sequence reads: CASSFQGQVYGYTF. In nucleotides, the CDR3 is TGTGCCAGCAGTTTCCAAGGACAGGTCTATGGCTACACCTTC.

This clonotype was counted many times. The chain combines TRBV5-1 with TRBJ2-3; D gene ambiguous. Germline CDR1 is SGHRS and CDR2 is YFSETQ. V was pared by 4 bases and J by 0 bases, with 9 bases between. The CDR3 covers 14 residues. The CDR3 here is CASSGPLSTDTQYF. In DNA, the CDR3 is TGCGCCAGCAGCGGCCCCCTTAGCACAGATACGCAGTATTTT.

The chain recombines TRBV20-1 with TRBJ1-5; a weak D match, TRBD1 (5 bases). CDR1 and CDR2 (germline): DFQATT, SNEGSKA (reference sequence). The CDR3 has 14 residues. V dropped 1 base and J dropped 2 bases, with 9 bases sitting between them. The CDR3 bases are TGCAGTGCTAGAGGTCTCAGGGGCAATCAGCCCCAGCATTTT. Translated: CSARGLRGNQPQHF.

The gene calls are TRBV28 and TRBJ1-3, with 10 positions matching TRBD1. V shed 3 bases and J 6 bases; nucleotides not matched to a gene: 11. Germline CDR1 reads MDHEN; CDR2 reads SYDVKM. This CDR3 has 17 amino acids. The CDR3 here is CASSLLSRQGALNTIYF. The CDR3 nucleotides read TGTGCCAGCAGTTTGCTTTCGAGACAGGGGGCATTAAACACCATATATTTT.

This clonotype was seen many times. V and J are TRBV12-3 or TRBV12-4 and TRBJ2-3; D gene uncertain. Between the trimmed V and J ends, which lost 6 bases and 1 base, there was a span of 14 bases. This CDR3 contains 15 residues. For the CDR3, the DNA is TGTGCCAGCAGCCCCCCCGCGACCGGCACAGATACGCAGTATTTT. Translated: CASSPPATGTDTQYF.

This chain uses TRBV4-1 with TRBJ2-5, with 8 positions matching TRBD1. Germline lookup yields CDR1 MGHRA and CDR2 YSYEKL. The CDR3 runs 16 residues. Trimming removed 1 base from V and 1 base from J; junction bases left unmatched: 5. CDR3 bases: TGCGCCAGCAGCCAAGCTGGACAGGGAACCCAAGAGACCCAGTACTTC. Translating gives CASSQAGQGTQETQYF.

This clonotype was recorded a few times. This sequence joins TRBV18 and TRBJ2-3; 7 positions agree with TRBD1. The V and J ends lost 0 bases and 6 bases, in that order; junction bases with no gene match: 3. This CDR3 has 14 residues. Germline V CDR1 and CDR2: KGHSH, LQKENI. Written as DNA, the CDR3 is TGTGCCAGCTCACCACCGACAGGGTCGGATACGCAGTATTTT. Translated, it gives CASSPPTGSDTQYF.

This clonotype occurred many times. This chain connects TRBV6-2 or TRBV6-3 to TRBJ2-7; D remains ambiguous. Per the germline V gene, CDR1 is MNHEY and CDR2 is SVGEGT. The CDR3 totals 12 residues. V lost 8 bases, J lost 1 base, and 9 bases lay in between. The DNA for the CDR3 is TGTGCCAGCGGCCAGGTATCCTACGAGCAGTACTTC. This translates into CASGQVSYEQYF.

This clonotype was detected many times. This chain links TRBV12-3 or TRBV12-4 with TRBJ2-3; a possible D gene is TRBD2 (6 bases). Trimming pared 5 bases from V and 0 bases from J, leaving 9 bases between. This CDR3 spans 14 amino acids. CDR3 nucleotides: TGTGCCAGCAGTCCTAGCGTTAGCACAGATACGCAGTATTTT. Protein product: CASSPSVSTDTQYF.

The chain links TRBV20-1 to TRBJ2-7; weak D call: TRBD2 (5 bases). Germline V gene data show CDR1 as DFQATT and CDR2 as SNEGSKA (reference sequence). The CDR3 contains 13 residues. Trimming removed 7 bases at V and 4 bases at J, with 17 bases between. The CDR3 reads CSGAGLASYEQYF. In nucleotides, the CDR3 is TGCAGTGGGGCGGGTTTAGCATCTTACGAGCAGTACTTC.

This sequence joins TRBV24-1 and TRBJ2-1; 9 nucleotides line up with TRBD1. From germline, CDR1 is KGHDR and CDR2 SFDVKD. The V segment lost 7 bases and the J segment 2 bases; nucleotides outside the gene matches: 5. The CDR3 spans 15 residues. CDR3 DNA sequence: TGTGCCACCAGCGGTGGACAGGGGACCTACAATGAGCAGTTCTTC. The encoded protein is CATSGGQGTYNEQFF.

In this sample, this clonotype turned up many times. The V and J genes are TRBV27 and TRBJ2-3; 7 bases line up with TRBD2. V gave up 4 bases and J gave up 0 bases; unmatched junction bases: 4. CDR3 length: 15 residues. Germline CDR1 MNHEY, CDR2 SMNVEV (reference sequence). Here the CDR3 DNA reads TGTGCCAGCAGTTACGGACTAGTGAGCACAGATACGCAGTATTTT. It codes for CASSYGLVSTDTQYF.

This clonotype showed up many times. The chain combines TRBV3-1 with TRBJ2-1, with unresolved D. The CDR3 has 15 residues. V was shortened by 1 base and J by 7 bases, with 14 bases between the two germline ends. Germline values: CDR1 LGHDT, CDR2 YNNKEL (reference sequence). The CDR3: CASSQASLSENEQFF. Written as DNA, the CDR3 is TGTGCCAGCAGCCAAGCATCCCTCTCAGAGAATGAGCAGTTCTTC.